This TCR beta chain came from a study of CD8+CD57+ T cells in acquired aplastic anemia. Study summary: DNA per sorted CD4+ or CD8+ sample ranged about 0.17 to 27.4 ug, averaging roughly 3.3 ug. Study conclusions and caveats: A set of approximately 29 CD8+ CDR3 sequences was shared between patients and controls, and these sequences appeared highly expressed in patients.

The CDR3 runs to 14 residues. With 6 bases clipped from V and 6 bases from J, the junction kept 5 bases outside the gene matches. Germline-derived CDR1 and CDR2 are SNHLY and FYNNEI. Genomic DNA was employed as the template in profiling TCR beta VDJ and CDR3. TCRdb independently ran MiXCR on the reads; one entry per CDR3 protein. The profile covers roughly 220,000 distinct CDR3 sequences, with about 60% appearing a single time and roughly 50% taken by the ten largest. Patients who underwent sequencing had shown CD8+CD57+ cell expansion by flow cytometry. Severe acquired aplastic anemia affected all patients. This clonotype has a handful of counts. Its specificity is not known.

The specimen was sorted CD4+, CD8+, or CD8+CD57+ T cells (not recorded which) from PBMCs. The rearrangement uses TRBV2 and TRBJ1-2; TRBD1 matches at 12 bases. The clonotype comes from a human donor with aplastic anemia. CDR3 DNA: TGTGCCAGCAGGACGGGACAGGGGGCGAATGGCTACACCTTC. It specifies CASRTGQGANGYTF.